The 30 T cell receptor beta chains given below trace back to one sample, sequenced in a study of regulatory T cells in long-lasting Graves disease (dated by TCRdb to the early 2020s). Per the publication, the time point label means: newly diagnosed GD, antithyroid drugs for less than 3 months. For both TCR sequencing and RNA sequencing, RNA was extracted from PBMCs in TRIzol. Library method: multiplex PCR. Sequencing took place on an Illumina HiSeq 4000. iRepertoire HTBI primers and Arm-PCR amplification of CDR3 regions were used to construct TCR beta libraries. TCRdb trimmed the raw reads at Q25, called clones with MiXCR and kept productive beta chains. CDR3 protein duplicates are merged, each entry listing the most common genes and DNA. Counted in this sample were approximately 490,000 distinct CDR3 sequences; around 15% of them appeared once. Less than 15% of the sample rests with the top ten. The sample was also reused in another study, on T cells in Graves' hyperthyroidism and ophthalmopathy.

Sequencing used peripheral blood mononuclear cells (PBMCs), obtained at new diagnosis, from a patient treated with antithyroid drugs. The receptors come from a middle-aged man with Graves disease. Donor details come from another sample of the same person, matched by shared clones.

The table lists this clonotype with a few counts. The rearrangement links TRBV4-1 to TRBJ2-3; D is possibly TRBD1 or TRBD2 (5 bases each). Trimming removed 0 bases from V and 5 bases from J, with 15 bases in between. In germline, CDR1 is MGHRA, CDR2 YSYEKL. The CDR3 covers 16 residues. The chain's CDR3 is CASSQEGPSILDTQYF. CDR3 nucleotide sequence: TGCGCCAGCAGCCAAGAGGGACCCTCGATCCTAGATACGCAGTATTTT.

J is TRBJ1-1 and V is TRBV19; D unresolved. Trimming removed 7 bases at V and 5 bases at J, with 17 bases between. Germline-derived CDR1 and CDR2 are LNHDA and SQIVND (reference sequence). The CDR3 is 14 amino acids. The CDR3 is CASMMVPAGTEAFF. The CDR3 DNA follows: TGTGCCAGTATGATGGTCCCTGCGGGGACTGAAGCTTTCTTT. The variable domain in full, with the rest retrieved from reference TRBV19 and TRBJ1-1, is DGGITQSPKYLFRKEGQNVTLSCEQNLNHDAMYWYRQDPGQGLRLIYYSQIVNDFQKGDIAEGYSVSREKKESFPLTVTSAQKNPTAFYLCASMMVPAGTEAFFGQGTRLTVV.

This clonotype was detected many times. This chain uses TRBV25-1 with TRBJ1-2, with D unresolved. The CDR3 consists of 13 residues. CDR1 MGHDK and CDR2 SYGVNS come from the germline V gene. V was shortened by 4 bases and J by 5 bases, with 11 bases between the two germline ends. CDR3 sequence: CASSVGLGYGYTF. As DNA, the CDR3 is TGTGCCAGCAGTGTTGGGTTAGGGTATGGCTACACCTTC.

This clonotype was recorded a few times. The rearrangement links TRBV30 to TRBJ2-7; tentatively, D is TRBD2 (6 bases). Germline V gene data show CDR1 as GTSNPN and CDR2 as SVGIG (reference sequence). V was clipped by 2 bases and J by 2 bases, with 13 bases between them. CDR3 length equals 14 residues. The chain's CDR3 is CAWSRTSGAYEQYF. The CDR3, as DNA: TGTGCCTGGAGTAGAACATCGGGGGCCTACGAGCAGTACTTC.

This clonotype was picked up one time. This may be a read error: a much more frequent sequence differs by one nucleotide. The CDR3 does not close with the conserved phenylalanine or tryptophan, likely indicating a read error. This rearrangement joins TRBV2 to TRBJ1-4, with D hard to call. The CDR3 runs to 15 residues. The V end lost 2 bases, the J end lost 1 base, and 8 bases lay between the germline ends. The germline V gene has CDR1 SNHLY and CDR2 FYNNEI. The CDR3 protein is CASSEPLGTNEKLFL. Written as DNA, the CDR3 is TGTGCCAGCAGTGAACCGCTAGGAACTAATGAAAAACTGTTTCTT.

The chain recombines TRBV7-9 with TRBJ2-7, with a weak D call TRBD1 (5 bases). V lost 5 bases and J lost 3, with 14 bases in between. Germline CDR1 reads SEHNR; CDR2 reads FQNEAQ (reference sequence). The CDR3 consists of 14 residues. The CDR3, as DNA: TGTGCCAGCAGCACCAGACAGCTCGGCTACGAGCAGTACTTC. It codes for CASSTRQLGYEQYF.

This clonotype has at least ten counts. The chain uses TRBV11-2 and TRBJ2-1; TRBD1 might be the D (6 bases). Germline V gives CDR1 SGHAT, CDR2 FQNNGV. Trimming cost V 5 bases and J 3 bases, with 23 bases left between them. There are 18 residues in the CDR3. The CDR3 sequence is CASSDYGSGQTFYNEQFF. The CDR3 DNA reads TGTGCCAGCAGCGATTACGGTTCGGGACAAACCTTCTACAATGAGCAGTTCTTC.

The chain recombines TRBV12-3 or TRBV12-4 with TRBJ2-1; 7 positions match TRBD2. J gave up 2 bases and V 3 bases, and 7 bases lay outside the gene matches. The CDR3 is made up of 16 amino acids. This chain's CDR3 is CASSFEAGDPYNEQFF. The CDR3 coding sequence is TGTGCCAGCAGTTTTGAGGCGGGAGATCCCTACAATGAGCAGTTCTTC.

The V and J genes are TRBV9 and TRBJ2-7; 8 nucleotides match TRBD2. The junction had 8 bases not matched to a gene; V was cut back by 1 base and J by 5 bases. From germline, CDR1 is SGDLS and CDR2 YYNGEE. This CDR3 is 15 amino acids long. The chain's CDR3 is CASSVLDGRGDEQYF. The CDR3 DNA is TGTGCCAGCAGCGTATTAGACGGGAGGGGGGACGAGCAGTACTTC.

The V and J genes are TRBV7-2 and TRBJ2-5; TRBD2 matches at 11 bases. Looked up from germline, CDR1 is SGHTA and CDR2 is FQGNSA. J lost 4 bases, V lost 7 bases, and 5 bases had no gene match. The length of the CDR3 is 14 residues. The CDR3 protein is CASNSGRVGETQYF. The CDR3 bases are TGTGCCAGCAATAGCGGGAGGGTTGGAGAGACCCAGTACTTC.

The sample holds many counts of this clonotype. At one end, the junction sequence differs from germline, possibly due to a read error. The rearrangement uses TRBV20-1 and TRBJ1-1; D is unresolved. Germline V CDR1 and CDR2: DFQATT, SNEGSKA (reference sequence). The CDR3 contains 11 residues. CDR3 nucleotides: TGTACATGGAACCGGCTGACTGAAGCTTTCTTT. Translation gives CTWNRLTEAFF.

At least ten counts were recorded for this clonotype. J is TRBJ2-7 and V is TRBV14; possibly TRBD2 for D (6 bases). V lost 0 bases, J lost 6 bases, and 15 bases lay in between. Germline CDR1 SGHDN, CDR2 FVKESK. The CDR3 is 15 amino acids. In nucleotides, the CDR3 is TGTGCCAGCAGCCAAGAAAGGCTGTCCGGGGGCGAGCAGTACTTC. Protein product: CASSQERLSGGEQYF.

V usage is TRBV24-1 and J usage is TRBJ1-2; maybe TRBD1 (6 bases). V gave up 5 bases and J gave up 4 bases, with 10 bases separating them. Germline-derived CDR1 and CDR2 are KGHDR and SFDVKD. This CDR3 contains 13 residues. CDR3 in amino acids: CATSAGQSYGYTF. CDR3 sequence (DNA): TGTGCCACCAGTGCCGGACAGAGCTATGGCTACACCTTC.

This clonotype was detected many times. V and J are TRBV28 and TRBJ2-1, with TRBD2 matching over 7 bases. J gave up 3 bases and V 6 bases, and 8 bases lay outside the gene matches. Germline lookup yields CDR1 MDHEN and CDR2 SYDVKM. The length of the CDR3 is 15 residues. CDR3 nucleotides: TGTGCCAGCAGCCTGGGGGGGTGGGGCTACAATGAGCAGTTCTTC. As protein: CASSLGGWGYNEQFF. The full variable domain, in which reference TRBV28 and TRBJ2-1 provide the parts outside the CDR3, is DVKVTQSSRYLVKRTGEKVFLECVQDMDHENMFWYRQDPGLGLRLIYFSYDVKMKEKGDIPEGYSVSREKKERFSLILESASTNQTSMYLCASSLGGWGYNEQFFGPGTRLTVL.

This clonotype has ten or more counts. Here the CDR3 reads CSPAGITSGRPYEQYF. CDR3 nucleotides: TGCAGCCCCGCGGGCATAACTAGCGGGAGGCCCTACGAGCAGTACTTC. The rearrangement joins TRBV29-1 to TRBJ2-7; 12 nucleotides agree with TRBD2. The CDR3 contains 16 residues. Germline CDR1 reads SQVTM; CDR2 reads ANQGSEA. Trimming took 8 bases from V and 2 from J; bases not matched to a gene: 13.

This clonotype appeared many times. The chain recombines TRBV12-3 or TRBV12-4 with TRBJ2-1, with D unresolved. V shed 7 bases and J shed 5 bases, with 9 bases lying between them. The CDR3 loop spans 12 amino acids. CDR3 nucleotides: TGTGCCAGCACTAACTCTGACAATGAGCAGTTCTTC. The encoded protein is CASTNSDNEQFF.

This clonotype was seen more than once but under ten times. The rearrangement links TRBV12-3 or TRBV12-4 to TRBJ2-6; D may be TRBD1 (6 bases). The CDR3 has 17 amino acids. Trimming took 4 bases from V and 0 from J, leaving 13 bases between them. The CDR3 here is CASSWGPGISGANVLTF. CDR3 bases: TGTGCCAGCAGTTGGGGGCCCGGAATCTCTGGGGCCAACGTCCTGACTTTC.

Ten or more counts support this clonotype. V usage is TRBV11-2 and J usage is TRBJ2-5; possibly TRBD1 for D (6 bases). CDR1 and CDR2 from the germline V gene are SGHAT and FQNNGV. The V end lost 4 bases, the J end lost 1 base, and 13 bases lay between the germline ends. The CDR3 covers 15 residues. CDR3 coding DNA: TGTGCCAGCAGCTCCAACAGGGACCTCCAAGAGACCCAGTACTTC. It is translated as CASSSNRDLQETQYF.

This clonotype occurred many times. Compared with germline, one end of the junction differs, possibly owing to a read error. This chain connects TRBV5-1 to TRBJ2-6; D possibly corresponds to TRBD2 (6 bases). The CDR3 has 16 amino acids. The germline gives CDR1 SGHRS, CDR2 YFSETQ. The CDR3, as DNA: TGTGCCAGCAGCTTATTGGGGGGATCTGGGGCCAACGTCCTGACTTTC. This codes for CASSLLGGSGANVLTF.

The CDR3 loop reads CASSFTRPTDSNQPQHF. The DNA of the CDR3 is TGTGCCAGCAGTTTCACCCGCCCGACAGATAGCAATCAGCCCCAGCATTTT. The chain joins TRBV6-2 or TRBV6-3 to TRBJ1-5, with a possible D match to TRBD1 (5 bases). Germline V gene sequence: CDR1 MNHEY, CDR2 SVGEGT. This CDR3 region has 17 residues. V was clipped by 4 bases and J by 0 bases, with 16 bases between them.

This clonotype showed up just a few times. The CDR3 region is CASSIIRRGNYEQYF. The CDR3 bases are TGTGCCAGTAGTATTATACGAAGGGGAAATTACGAGCAGTACTTC. The chain joins TRBV19 to TRBJ2-7; TRBD1 is a possible D gene (5 bases). CDR1 is LNHDA and CDR2 is SQIVND in the germline V gene (reference sequence). This CDR3 is built from 15 residues. V was cut by 3 bases and J by 4 bases, with 16 bases left in between. Looking up the rest from reference TRBV19 and TRBJ2-7 gives the full variable domain: DGGITQSPKYLFRKEGQNVTLSCEQNLNHDAMYWYRQDPGQGLRLIYYSQIVNDFQKGDIAEGYSVSREKKESFPLTVTSAQKNPTAFYLCASSIIRRGNYEQYFGPGTRLTVT.

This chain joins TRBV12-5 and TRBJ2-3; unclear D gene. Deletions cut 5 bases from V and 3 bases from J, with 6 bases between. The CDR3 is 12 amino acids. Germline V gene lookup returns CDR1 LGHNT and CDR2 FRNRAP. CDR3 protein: CASGPNTDTQYF. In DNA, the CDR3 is TGTGCTAGTGGTCCAAATACAGATACGCAGTATTTT.

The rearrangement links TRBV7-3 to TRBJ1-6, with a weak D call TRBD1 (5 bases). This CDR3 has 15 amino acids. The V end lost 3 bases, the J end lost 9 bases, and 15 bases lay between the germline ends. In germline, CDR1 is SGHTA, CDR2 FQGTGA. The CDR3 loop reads CASSFRGGEGSPLHF. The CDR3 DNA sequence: TGTGCCAGCAGCTTCCGGGGGGGTGAGGGTTCACCCCTCCACTTT.

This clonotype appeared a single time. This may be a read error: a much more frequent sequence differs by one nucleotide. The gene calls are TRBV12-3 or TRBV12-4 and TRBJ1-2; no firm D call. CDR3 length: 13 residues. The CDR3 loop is CASRPDGVGGSTF. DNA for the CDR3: TGTGCCAGCAGACCCGACGGGGTTGGAGGCTCCACCTTC.

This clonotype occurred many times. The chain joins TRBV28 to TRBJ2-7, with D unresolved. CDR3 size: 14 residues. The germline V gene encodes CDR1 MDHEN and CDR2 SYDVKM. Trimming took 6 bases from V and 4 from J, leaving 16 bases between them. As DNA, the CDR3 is TGTGCCAGCAGAAAGAGAGCGTTAGGGTACGAGCAGTACTTC. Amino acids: CASRKRALGYEQYF.

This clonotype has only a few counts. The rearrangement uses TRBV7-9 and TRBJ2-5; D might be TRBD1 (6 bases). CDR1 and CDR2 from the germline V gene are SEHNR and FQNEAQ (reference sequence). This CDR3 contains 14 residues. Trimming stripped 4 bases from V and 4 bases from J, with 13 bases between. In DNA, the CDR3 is TGTGCCAGCAGCTCAACAGGGCTGAGAGAGACCCAGTACTTC. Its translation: CASSSTGLRETQYF.

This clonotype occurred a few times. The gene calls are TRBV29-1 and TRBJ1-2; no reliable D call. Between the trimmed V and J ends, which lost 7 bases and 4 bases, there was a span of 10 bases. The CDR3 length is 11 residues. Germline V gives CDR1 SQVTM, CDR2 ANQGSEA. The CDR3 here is CSAGNGYGYTF. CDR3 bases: TGCAGCGCCGGAAACGGCTATGGCTACACCTTC.

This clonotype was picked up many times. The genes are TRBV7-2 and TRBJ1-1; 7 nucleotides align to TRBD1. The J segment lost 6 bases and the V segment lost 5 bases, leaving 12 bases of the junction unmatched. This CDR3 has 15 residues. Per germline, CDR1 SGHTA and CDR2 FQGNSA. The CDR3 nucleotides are TGTGCCAGCAGCCCTCAGACAGGGAAGAAGGCTGAAGCTTTCTTT. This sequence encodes CASSPQTGKKAEAFF.

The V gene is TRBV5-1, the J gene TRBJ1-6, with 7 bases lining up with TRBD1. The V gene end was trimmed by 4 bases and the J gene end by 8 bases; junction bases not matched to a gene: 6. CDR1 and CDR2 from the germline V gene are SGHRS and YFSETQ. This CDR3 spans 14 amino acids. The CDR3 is CASSAGQSYSPLHF. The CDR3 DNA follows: TGCGCCAGCAGCGCGGGACAGAGTTATTCACCCCTCCACTTT.

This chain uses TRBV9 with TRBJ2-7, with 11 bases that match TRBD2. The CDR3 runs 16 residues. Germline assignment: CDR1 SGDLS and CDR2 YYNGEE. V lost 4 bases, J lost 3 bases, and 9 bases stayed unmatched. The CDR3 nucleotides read TGTGCCAGCAGCCCCACACCTACTAGCGGGAGCTACGAGCAGTACTTC. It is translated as CASSPTPTSGSYEQYF.